One T cell receptor (beta chain) is described in this entry. It has no known antigen specificity. No much larger clonotype is one base removed from it; base qualities were not supplied. These data come from a study of T cells after yellow fever vaccination (dated by TCRdb to 2018 to 2020). Background on the whole study: Libraries from fractions with low cell numbers were prepared with the SMART-Seq v4 Ultra Low Input RNA kit. Blood was drawn at multiple timepoints before and after primary and secondary immunization, with bulk PBMC replicates and cell subsets isolated. Two healthy male donors, one aged 18 to 29 and one aged 30 to 39 years, were included in the cohort. To follow T-cell clones before and after primary and booster YFV17D yellow fever vaccination, bulk TCR alpha and beta repertoires were sequenced over time. The full study reports these points: FACS-sorted repertoires could contain abundant contaminating clonotypes from the bulk population, so computational filtering was required. Only two donors were included in the study, so the extent to which the findings can be generalized is limited. The secondary T-cell response was weaker than the primary response but faster, peaking on day 5 instead of day 15. A small fraction of clonotypes showed up in both the CD4 and CD8 compartments, probably as a result of convergent recombination. Most clones expanded after primary vaccination (96% of CD4 and roughly 90% of CD8) were re-detected after the booster, suggesting that broad memory maintenance occurred.

Sequenced on an Illumina NovaSeq 6000. TCR cDNA was synthesized by 5'RACE template switching, through which a universal primer site and unique molecular identifiers were introduced. Priming of cDNA synthesis was performed from both the TCR alpha and TCR beta constant segments. Library amplification involved two PCR steps, and the second step added sample barcodes and sequencing adapters. Libraries were sequenced on Illumina HiSeq 2500 (2x100 bp) or NovaSeq (2x150 bp). In the paper's pipeline: MIGEC was used to demultiplex reads and collapse the reads into UMI consensus sequences, and MiXCR was used for V(D)J alignment. Using edgeR on replicate PBMC samples, clonotypes were called vaccine-responding if FDR was below 0.01 and the log2 fold change was above 5 up to day 15. Each bulk clonotype received a CD4 or CD8 identity based on whether the sequenced CD4 or CD8 repertoire contained that clonotype at higher abundance. The raw public data were reprocessed by TCRdb itself: fastp quality trimming at Q25, MiXCR clonotype calling, in-frame beta chains only. For every CDR3 protein sequence, its rows merge into one entry that carries the most common genes and DNA. Here the V and J calls rest on TCRdb's processing, not on the authors' analysis. The sample table holds about 320,000 distinct CDR3 sequences, of which approximately 4.3% were seen once. The ten largest make up approximately 19% of the sample.

The treatment or condition tag for this specimen amounts to: live attenuated yellow fever vaccine strain. At each blood-draw timepoint, two biological replicates of bulk PBMCs were obtained. A standard Ficoll-Paque protocol was used to isolate PBMCs from peripheral blood. TriZol was used to extract RNA from bulk PBMCs, CD4 and CD8 fractions, and dextramer-positive and dextramer-negative fractions. From V the trimming removes 4 bases and from J it removes 0 bases, while the gene matches leave 14 bases of the junction unaccounted for. The CDR3 holds 19 amino acids from the cysteine to the phenylalanine. The kept DNA is CDR3 alone, 57 bases in frame from the first base. Per the germline V gene, MGHRA is the CDR1 and YSYEKL is the CDR2.

Recombination linked TRBV4-1 to TRBJ2-3; TRBD2 fits 9 bases in the junction. The material sequenced was PBMCs, taken 15 days after the yellow fever booster vaccination. This TCR derives from a man younger than 30 who received the YFV17D yellow fever vaccine. The CDR3: CASSPLGSGGSGSTDTQYF. DNA sequence: TGCGCCAGCAGCCCGCTGGGTAGCGGGGGTTCCGGTAGCACAGATACGCAGTATTTT.